This TCR beta chain is from a study of shared clonotypes between healthy human individuals. On the study more broadly: The study used three CD4 naive, three CD4 memory, two CD8 naive and one CD8 memory plate per donor. Study-wide results and caveats: With several donors compared, around 5.4% of naive CD4 clonotypes were shared.

In germline, CDR1 is LNHDA, CDR2 SQIVND (reference sequence). The CDR3 consists of 15 residues. V lost 7 bases and J lost 0; bases outside the gene matches: 6. Each subset's genomic DNA was split evenly across several immunoSEQ plates. Per the authors' pipeline: Junction-only immunoSEQ sequences carried no quality scores, so filtering differed. The repertoire was sequenced with immunoSEQ multiplex PCR; TCRdb's copy has only in-frame clones and lacks some. The V and J calls and clone size are taken from that table; D and trimming were inferred from the DNA. The sample shows approximately 180,000 clones, just under 95% of them seen only once. Worth noting for this clone: Antigen unknown.

Sequencing was done on a sample of naive CD4+ T cells sorted from blood. This sample's subset: CD45RA+ positively selected. The J gene is TRBJ2-3, the V gene TRBV19, with TRBD2 matching 8 bases. This TCR came from a woman under 40 in good health. The CDR3 DNA sequence: TGTGCCAGTAAACAAGCGGGAGCTAGCACAGATACGCAGTATTTT. Amino acid sequence: CASKQAGASTDTQYF.